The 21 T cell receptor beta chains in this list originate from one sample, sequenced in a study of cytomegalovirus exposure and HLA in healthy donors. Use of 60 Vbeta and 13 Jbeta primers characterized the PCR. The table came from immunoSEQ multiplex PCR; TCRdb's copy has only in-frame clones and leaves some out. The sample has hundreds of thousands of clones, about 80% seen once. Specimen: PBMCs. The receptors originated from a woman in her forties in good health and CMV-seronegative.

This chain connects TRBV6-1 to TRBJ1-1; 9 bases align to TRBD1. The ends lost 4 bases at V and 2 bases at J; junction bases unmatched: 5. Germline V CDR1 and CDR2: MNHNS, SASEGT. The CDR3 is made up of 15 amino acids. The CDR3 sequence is CASSALTGGNTEAFF. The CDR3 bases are TGTGCCAGCAGTGCGCTGACAGGGGGTAACACTGAAGCTTTCTTT.

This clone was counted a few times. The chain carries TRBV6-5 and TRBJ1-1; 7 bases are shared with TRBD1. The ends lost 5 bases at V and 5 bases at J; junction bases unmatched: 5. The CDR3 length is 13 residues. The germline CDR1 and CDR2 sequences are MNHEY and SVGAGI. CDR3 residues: CASSHRGLTEAFF. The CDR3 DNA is TGTGCCAGCAGTCACAGGGGATTAACTGAAGCTTTCTTT.

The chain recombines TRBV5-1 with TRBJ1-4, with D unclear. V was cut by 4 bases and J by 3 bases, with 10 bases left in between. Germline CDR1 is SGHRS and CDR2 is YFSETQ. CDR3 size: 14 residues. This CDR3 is CASSLRSPNEKLFF. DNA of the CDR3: TGCGCCAGCAGCCTCAGGTCCCCTAATGAAAAACTGTTTTTT.

The CDR3 loop reads CASSQDRRLGSGTEAFF. DNA of the CDR3: TGCGCCAGCAGCCAAGATCGGAGGTTAGGTTCGGGCACTGAAGCTTTCTTT. The chain combines TRBV4-3 with TRBJ1-1, with D hard to call. Trimming removed 0 bases from V and 4 bases from J, with 18 bases in between. The CDR3 totals 17 residues. Germline CDR1 reads LGHNA; CDR2 reads YSLEER.

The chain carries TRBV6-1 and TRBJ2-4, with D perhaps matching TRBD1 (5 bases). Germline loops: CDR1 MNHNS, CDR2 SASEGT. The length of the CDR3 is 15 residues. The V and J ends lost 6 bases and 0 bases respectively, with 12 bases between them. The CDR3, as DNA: TGTGCCAGCAGCCCAGGGATCTTAGCCAAAAACATTCAGTACTTC. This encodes CASSPGILAKNIQYF.

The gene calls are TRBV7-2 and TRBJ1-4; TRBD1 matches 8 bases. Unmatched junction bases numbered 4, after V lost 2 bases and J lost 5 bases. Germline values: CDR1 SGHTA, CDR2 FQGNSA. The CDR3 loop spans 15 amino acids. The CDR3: CASSLWTGINEKLFF. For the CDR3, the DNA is TGTGCCAGCAGCTTATGGACAGGGATAAATGAAAAACTGTTTTTT.

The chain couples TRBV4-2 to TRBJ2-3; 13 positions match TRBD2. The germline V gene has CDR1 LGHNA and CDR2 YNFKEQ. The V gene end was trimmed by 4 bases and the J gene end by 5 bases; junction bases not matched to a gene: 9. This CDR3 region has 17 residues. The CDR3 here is CASSPSWTSGGVDTQYF. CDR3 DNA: TGTGCCAGCAGCCCATCCTGGACTAGCGGGGGCGTAGATACGCAGTATTTT.

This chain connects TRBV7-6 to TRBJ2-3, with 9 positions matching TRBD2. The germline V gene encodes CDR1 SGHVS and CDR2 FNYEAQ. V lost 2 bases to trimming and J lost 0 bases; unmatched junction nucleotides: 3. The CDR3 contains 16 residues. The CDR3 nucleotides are TGTGCCAGCAGCTTACTAGCGGGGCCTAGCACAGATACGCAGTATTTT. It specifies CASSLLAGPSTDTQYF.

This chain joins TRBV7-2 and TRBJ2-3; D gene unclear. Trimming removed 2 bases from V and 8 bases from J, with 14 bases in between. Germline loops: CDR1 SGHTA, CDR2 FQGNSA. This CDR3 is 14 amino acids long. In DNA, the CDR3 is TGTGCCAGCAGCTTACCTCTTGGGCCAGTTACGCAGTATTTT. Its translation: CASSLPLGPVTQYF.

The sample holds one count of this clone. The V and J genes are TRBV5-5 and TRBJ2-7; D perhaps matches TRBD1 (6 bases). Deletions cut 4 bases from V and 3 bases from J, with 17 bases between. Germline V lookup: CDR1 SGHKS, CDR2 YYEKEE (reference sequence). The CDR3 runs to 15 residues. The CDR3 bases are TGTGCCAGCAGCCCCAGACAGGAAACTGACTACGAGCAGTACTTC. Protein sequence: CASSPRQETDYEQYF. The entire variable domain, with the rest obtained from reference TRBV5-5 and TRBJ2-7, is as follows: DAGVTQSPTHLIKTRGQQVTLRCSPISGHKSVSWYQQVLGQGPQFIFQYYEKEERGRGNFPDRFSARQFPNYSSELNVNALLLGDSALYLCASSPRQETDYEQYFGPGTRLTVT.

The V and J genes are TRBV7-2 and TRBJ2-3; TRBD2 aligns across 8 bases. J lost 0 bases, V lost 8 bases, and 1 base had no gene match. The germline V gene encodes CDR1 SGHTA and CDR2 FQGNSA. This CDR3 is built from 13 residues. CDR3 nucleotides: TGTGCCAGCCGGACTAGCAGCACAGATACGCAGTATTTT. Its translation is CASRTSSTDTQYF.

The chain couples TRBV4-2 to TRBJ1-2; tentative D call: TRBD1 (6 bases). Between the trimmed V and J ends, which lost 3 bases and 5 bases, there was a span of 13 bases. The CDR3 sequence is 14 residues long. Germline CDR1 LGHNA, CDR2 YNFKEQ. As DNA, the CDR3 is TGTGCCAGCAGCCAGACGGACAGCAGGTATGGCTACACCTTC. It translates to CASSQTDSRYGYTF.

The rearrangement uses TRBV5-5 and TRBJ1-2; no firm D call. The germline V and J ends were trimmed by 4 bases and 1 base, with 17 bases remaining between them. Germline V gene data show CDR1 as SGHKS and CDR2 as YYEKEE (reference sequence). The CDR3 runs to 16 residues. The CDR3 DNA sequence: TGTGCCAGCAGCCCAGGCTTCGGATCATTTAACTATGGCTACACCTTC. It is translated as CASSPGFGSFNYGYTF.

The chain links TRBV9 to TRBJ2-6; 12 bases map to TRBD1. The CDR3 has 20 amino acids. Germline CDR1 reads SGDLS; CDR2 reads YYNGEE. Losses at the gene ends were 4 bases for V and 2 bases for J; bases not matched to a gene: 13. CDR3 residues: CASSPSLGGTGGAGANVLTF. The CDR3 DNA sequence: TGTGCCAGCAGCCCCTCATTAGGGGGGACAGGGGGCGCTGGGGCCAACGTCCTGACTTTC.

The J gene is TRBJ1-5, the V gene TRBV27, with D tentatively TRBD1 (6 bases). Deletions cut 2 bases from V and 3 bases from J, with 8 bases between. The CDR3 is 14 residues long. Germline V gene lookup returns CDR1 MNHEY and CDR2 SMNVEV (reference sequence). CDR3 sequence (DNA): TGTGCCAGCAGTTTACCAGGGGTCAATCAGCCCCAGCATTTT. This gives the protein CASSLPGVNQPQHF.

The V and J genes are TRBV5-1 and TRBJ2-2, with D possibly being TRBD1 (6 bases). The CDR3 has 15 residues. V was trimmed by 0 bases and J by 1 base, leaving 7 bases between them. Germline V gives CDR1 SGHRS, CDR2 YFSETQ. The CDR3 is CASSLADRNTGELFF. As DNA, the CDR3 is TGCGCCAGCAGCTTGGCGGACAGGAACACCGGGGAGCTGTTTTTT.

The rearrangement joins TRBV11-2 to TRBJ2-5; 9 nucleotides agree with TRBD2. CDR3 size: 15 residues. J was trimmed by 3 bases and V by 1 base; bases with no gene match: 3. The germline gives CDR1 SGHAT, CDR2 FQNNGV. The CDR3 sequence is CASSLVLAGEETQYF. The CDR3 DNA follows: TGTGCCAGCAGCTTAGTGTTAGCGGGGGAAGAGACCCAGTACTTC. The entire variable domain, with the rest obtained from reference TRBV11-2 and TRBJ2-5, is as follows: EAGVAQSPRYKIIEKRQSVAFWCNPISGHATLYWYQQILGQGPKLLIQFQNNGVVDDSQLPKDRFSAERLKGVDSTLKIQPAKLEDSAVYLCASSLVLAGEETQYFGPGTRLLVL.

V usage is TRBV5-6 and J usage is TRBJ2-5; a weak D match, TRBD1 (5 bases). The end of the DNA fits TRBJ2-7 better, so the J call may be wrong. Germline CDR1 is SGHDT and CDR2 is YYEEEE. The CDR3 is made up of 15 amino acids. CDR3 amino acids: CASSQWEFDSYEQYF. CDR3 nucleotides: TGTGCCAGCAGTCAATGGGAATTTGACAGCTACGAGCAGTACTTC.

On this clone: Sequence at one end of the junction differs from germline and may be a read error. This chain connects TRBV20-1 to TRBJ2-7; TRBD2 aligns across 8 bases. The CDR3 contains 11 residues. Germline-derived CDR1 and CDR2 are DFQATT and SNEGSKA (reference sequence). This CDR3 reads CSAHLGGGRIF. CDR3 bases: TGCAGTGCTCACCTCGGGGGGGGTAGGATTTTC.

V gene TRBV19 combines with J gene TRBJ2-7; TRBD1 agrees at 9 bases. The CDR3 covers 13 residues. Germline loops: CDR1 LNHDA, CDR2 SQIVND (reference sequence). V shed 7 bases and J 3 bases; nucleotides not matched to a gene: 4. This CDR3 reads CASKGQGDYEQYF. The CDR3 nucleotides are TGTGCCAGTAAGGGACAGGGTGACTACGAGCAGTACTTC.

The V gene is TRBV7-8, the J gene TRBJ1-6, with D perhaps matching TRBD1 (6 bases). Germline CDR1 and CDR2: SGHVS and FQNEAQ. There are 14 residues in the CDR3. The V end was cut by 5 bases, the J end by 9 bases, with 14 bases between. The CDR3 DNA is TGTGCCAGCAGCAACGCACAGGGTACTTCACCCCTCCACTTT. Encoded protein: CASSNAQGTSPLHF.